This T cell receptor gamma chain was captured in a study of γδ T cells in repeated Plasmodium falciparum infection. Study-level background: Donors were malaria-exposed Malian children or age- and gender-matched Australian children. Over approximately 640 days, donors received four mosquito-bite P. falciparum NF54 infections.

TCRdb reapplied CATT to the multiplex PCR reads. Counted here are roughly 32,000 gamma-chain clones, more than 1.4% occurring once; the ten biggest clones make up approximately 20%. This clone was detected ten times or more. What it binds is unknown. The CDR3 has 14 residues. Per germline, CDR1 VENAVY and CDR2 YDSYNSRV. V lost 1 base, J lost 2 bases, and 1 base stayed unmatched. Vgamma9/Vdelta2+ and Vdelta2-negative gammadelta T cells were flow-sorted from PBMC for bulk sequencing. General observations from the study: Vdelta2-negative gammadelta repertoires appeared less diverse and less shared in Malian than Australian children. Many TCRgamma sequences overlapped between individuals in stable Vgamma9/Vdelta2+ repertoires.

The receptor was derived from a pool of human donors (malaria-infected and uninfected, not separated). The specimen sequenced was gamma-delta T cells from blood. V is TRGV8 and J is TRGJP2. The CDR3 DNA follows: TGTGCCACCTGGGATAGAAGTAGTGATTGGATCAAGACGTTT. As protein: CATWDRSSDWIKTF.